Listed below are T cell receptor beta chains from one sample, sequenced in a study of shared clonotypes between healthy human individuals. Produced via immunoSEQ multiplex PCR; TCRdb's table is partial and in-frame only. The sample has over a million clones; more than 60% are singletons. Sequencing used memory CD4+ T cells sorted from blood. Source of these receptors: a man aged 18 to 29 in good health. Each CDR3 is given with its conserved first and last residue. The D gene is left open where the match is weak. Where a row states a size, it is once, few, many or the class of an expanded clone; other rows omit it.

cdr3_nt,cdr3_aa,j_call,d_call,clone_size,v_call
TGTGCCAGCAGCTCAGGTGGGGTACAGACCCTCTATGGCTACACCTTC,CASSSGGVQTLYGYTF,TRBJ1-2,.,few,TRBV7-2
TGCGCCACCCCGGACACATTCACCGGGGAGCTGTTTTTT,CATPDTFTGELFF,TRBJ2-2,.,.,TRBV5-1
TGTGCCATCAGTGACCACCAGAGCTCTGGGGCCAACGTCCTGACTTTC,CAISDHQSSGANVLTF,TRBJ2-6,.,.,TRBV10-3
TGTGCCAGCAGCTTGGGGGCAGGGGGTAATGAAAAACTGTTTTTT,CASSLGAGGNEKLFF,TRBJ1-4,TRBD1,.,TRBV5-4
TGCGCCAGCAGCCGTCTAGCGGGCCCCTACGAGCAGTACTTC,CASSRLAGPYEQYF,TRBJ2-7,TRBD2,.,TRBV4-1
TGTGCCAGTAGTGGCCGGGGGAGCTCCTATAATTCACCCCTCCACTTT,CASSGRGSSYNSPLHF,TRBJ1-6,.,.,TRBV19
TGTGCCAGCAGCTTGGGTCTAGCGTCCTACGAGCAGTACTTC,CASSLGLASYEQYF,TRBJ2-7,.,.,TRBV11-2
TGTGCCAGCAGCTCAAGGGTAACCGTCGGTGGGACCCAGTACTTC,CASSSRVTVGGTQYF,TRBJ2-5,.,once,TRBV7-2
TGTGCCAGCAGTGCCGCCGGCAGCGAGGCTTTCTTT,CASSAAGSEAFF,TRBJ1-1,.,once,TRBV25-1
TGTGCCAGCAGTCTCCGAGGTCAGCCCCAGCATTTT,CASSLRGQPQHF,TRBJ1-5,.,few,TRBV6-1
TGCGCCAGCAGCCCACCGGGACAGACCAACTATGGCTACACCTTC,CASSPPGQTNYGYTF,TRBJ1-2,TRBD1,.,TRBV4-1
TGCGCCAGCAGCTTGGCATCGACCACAATGGAAACGCAGTATTTT,CASSLASTTMETQYF,TRBJ2-3,.,few,TRBV5-1
TGTGCCAGCAGCTATGGACAGACAAACTACGAGCAGTACTTC,CASSYGQTNYEQYF,TRBJ2-7,.,many,TRBV11-2
TGTGCCAGCAGCTTGGCAGGACAGGGGAACGGGGAGCTGTTTTTT,CASSLAGQGNGELFF,TRBJ2-2,TRBD1,.,TRBV5-6
TGTGCCAGCAGTGAGCAGGTCTTCACCGGGGAGCTGTTTTTT,CASSEQVFTGELFF,TRBJ2-2,.,few,TRBV6-4
TGTGCCAGCAGCTCCGCTCGGGAGGGGAACACTGAAGCTTTCTTT,CASSSAREGNTEAFF,TRBJ1-1,.,few,TRBV27
TGTGCCATCAGTGCGGCTAGCGGGGGTAGCACAGATACGCAGTATTTT,CAISAASGGSTDTQYF,TRBJ2-3,TRBD2,.,TRBV10-3
TGTGCCAGTACCAATCCCGGTTCGGGGAAAGGCTATGAGCAGTTCTTC,CASTNPGSGKGYEQFF,TRBJ2-1,.,.,TRBV19
TGTGCTAGCAGCTTATGTCGGAGGACAGGGGAGTCCTACGAGCAGTACTTC,CASSLCRRTGESYEQYF,TRBJ2-7,TRBD1,.,TRBV7-7
TGTGCCACCAGCAGAGAGGCGCAGGGTGATGGCTACACCTTC,CATSREAQGDGYTF,TRBJ1-2,.,.,TRBV15
TGTGCCTGGAGTGACCTCCTAGGGACAAGCGCGGGCTACACCTTC,CAWSDLLGTSAGYTF,TRBJ1-2,.,.,TRBV30
TGTGCCAGCAGTGAGGGGGGCCGCCTACAGCCCCAGCATTTT,CASSEGGRLQPQHF,TRBJ1-5,.,few,TRBV2
TGTGCCATCAATTCAGCCGCGAACACTGAAGCTTTCTTT,CAINSAANTEAFF,TRBJ1-1,.,.,TRBV10-3
TGTGCCAGTAGGGATGCAGGGGGACGCTGGAACACTGAAGCTTTCTTT,CASRDAGGRWNTEAFF,TRBJ1-1,TRBD1,few,TRBV19
TGTGCCATCAGTGAGAGTCGGACTTTCAATCAGCCCCAGCATTTT,CAISESRTFNQPQHF,TRBJ1-5,.,.,TRBV10-3
TGCGCCAGCAGCTTCTACGACGAGCAGTACTTC,CASSFYDEQYF,TRBJ2-7,.,.,TRBV5-1
TGCGCCAGCAGCTTTCCTAGCGGGGGCCAAGAGACCCAGTACTTC,CASSFPSGGQETQYF,TRBJ2-5,TRBD2,.,TRBV5-1
TGTGCCTGGAGTCAGATGGGGGCAGGTGGAAACACCATATATTTT,CAWSQMGAGGNTIYF,TRBJ1-3,.,.,TRBV30
TGTGCCAGCAGTGAAGGGGTCACCATATATTTT,CASSEGVTIYF,TRBJ1-3,.,.,TRBV6-1
TGTGCCAGCAGCCTATGGGTGGATCAGCCCCAGCATTTT,CASSLWVDQPQHF,TRBJ1-5,.,few,TRBV7-2
TGTGCCAGCAGCTTAGAGGGTCTCCTTGGGCAGTACTTC,CASSLEGLLGQYF,TRBJ2-7,.,.,TRBV7-2
TGCAGCGTTGAAGGGGCGGGGGGCCGCGACACCGGGGAGCTGTTTTTT,CSVEGAGGRDTGELFF,TRBJ2-2,TRBD2,.,TRBV29-1
TGTGCCAGCAGTTTAGGGACGCGGGCGCGGAGTATGGAGCAGTACTTC,CASSLGTRARSMEQYF,TRBJ2-7,.,.,TRBV27
TGTGCCAGCAGTACAGGGTTACAAGAGACCCAGTACTTC,CASSTGLQETQYF,TRBJ2-5,.,.,TRBV6-6
TGTGCCAGCAGCGATTCCTCCATATATGGCTACACCTTC,CASSDSSIYGYTF,TRBJ1-2,.,.,TRBV25-1
TGTGCCAGCAGCGTAGAAATTGACACTGAAGCTTTCTTT,CASSVEIDTEAFF,TRBJ1-1,.,few,TRBV9
TGTGCCAGCTCACCTTCCGGGGATCCCTACGAGCAGTACTTC,CASSPSGDPYEQYF,TRBJ2-7,.,.,TRBV18
TGTGCCAGCAGCCAGATTCAGGAATACGAGCAGTACTTC,CASSQIQEYEQYF,TRBJ2-7,.,few,TRBV5-6
TGTGCCAGCAGCCGAGACAGGGAGAACACCATATATTTT,CASSRDRENTIYF,TRBJ1-3,TRBD1,.,TRBV14
TGCGCCAGCAGCTTGGACCCCTATGGCACAGATACGCAGTATTTT,CASSLDPYGTDTQYF,TRBJ2-3,.,.,TRBV5-1
TGTGCCAGCAGTGAAGAGCAGGGAAACTATGGCTACACCTTC,CASSEEQGNYGYTF,TRBJ1-2,.,.,TRBV2
TGCGCCAGCAGCTTCGAGTACACCGGGGAGCTGTTTTTT,CASSFEYTGELFF,TRBJ2-2,.,.,TRBV5-1
TGCGCCAGCAGCTTGCTAGCGGGGGGGAACAATGAGCAGTTCTTC,CASSLLAGGNNEQFF,TRBJ2-1,TRBD2,.,TRBV5-1
TGCGCCAGCAGCCTCGGGACTAGCGGGGAGGGAGATACGCAGTATTTT,CASSLGTSGEGDTQYF,TRBJ2-3,TRBD2,.,TRBV5-1
TGTGCCAGCAGTTTGGATTATAGCGGGACCACAGATACGCAGTATTTT,CASSLDYSGTTDTQYF,TRBJ2-3,TRBD2,once,TRBV28
TGTGCCAGCAGCTCCGAGGGGGGGACAGGGACCAATGAGCAGTTCTTC,CASSSEGGTGTNEQFF,TRBJ2-1,TRBD1,.,TRBV7-9